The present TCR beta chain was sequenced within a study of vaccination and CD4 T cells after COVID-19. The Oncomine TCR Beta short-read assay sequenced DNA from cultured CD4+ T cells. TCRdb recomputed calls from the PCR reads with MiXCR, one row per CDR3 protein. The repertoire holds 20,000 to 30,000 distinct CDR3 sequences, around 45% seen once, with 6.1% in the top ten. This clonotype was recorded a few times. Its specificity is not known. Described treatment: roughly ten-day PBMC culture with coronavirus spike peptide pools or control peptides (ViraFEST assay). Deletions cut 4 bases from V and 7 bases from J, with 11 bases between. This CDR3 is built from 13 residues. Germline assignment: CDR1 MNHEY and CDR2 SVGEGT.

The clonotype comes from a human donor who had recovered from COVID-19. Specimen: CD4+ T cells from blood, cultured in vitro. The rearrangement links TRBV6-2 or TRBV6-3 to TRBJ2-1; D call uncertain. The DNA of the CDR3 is TGTGCCAGCAGTTCCCCAAACAGTAATGAGCAGTTCTTC. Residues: CASSSPNSNEQFF.